The T cell receptor beta chain described here comes from a study of blood T cell repertoires in COVID-19. Study as a whole: The origin of the acute and convalescent COVID-19 samples was the United States, Italy and Spain. The cDNA or gDNA used as material had been derived from T cells, B-cell-depleted T cells, or PBMCs.

As originally analysed: Amplification of reference gene primers was used by the study to estimate nucleated cell counts. Libraries were prepared by immunoSEQ multiplex PCR; TCRdb keeps only in-frame clonotypes and omits some of them. From that table come the V and J calls and clone size; the DNA was used to work out D and trimming. The sample holds 120,000 to 150,000 clones; about 92% are singletons and the top ten take 1.5% to 2%. Germline assignment: CDR1 SGHRS and CDR2 YFSETQ. J lost 5 bases, V lost 0 bases, and 16 bases had no gene match. The CDR3 totals 18 residues. The TCR comes from a human donor in a cohort sampled during active COVID-19. Sequencing input: peripheral blood. The chain has TRBV5-1 and TRBJ1-2; 7 nucleotides line up with TRBD1. CDR3 region: CASSLASLATGIFYGYTF. In DNA form, the CDR3 reads TGCGCCAGCAGCTTGGCCTCCCTAGCGACAGGGATTTTTTATGGCTACACCTTC.